Given below is one TCR beta chain in context. What antigen it recognizes has not been identified. No base quality information exists; no much larger clone differs at one position. This sample was included in a study of immune evolution from preneoplasia to lung adenocarcinoma (dated by TCRdb to the early 2020s). In terms of the full investigation: No AAH lesions showed HLA loss of heterozygosity, compared with 5.5% to 8% of AIS, more than 13% of MIA and around 30% of ADC lesions. The study combined immune gene expression, TCR sequencing and multiplex immunofluorescence to profile immune contexture across lung adenocarcinoma precursors and invasive adenocarcinoma. Resected precursor lesions (AAH, AIS, MIA) and invasive adenocarcinomas were each compared against paired morphologically normal lung tissue. The sample size depended on which specimens were available, not on a prior power calculation. The immune data were combined with whole exome sequencing and methylation data from the same cohort of nodules. In total, the cohort included roughly 49 patients with pulmonary nodules, all of whom underwent surgical resection. TCR sequencing data came from over 40 patients. It was reported in the study that 90 to 120 samples were used for TCR sequencing. POLYSOLVER was used to infer Class I HLA alleles from exome data, while LOHHLA was used to detect allele-specific HLA loss. On the study overall, not on this receptor specifically: Normal lung had the highest top T cell clone frequencies, and these frequencies appeared to fall progressively from AAH through AIS, MIA and invasive adenocarcinoma. Clonality was highest in normal lung, while later-stage lesions appeared to show lower clonality but higher T cell density and diversity. The findings rested on association rather than direct causation, and larger cohorts with long-term follow-up and longitudinal biopsies were considered necessary. Because all patients came from Japan and China, whether the findings apply to Western populations was uncertain. Compared with EGFR-mutant or double wild-type lesions, KRAS-mutant nodules had the highest T cell clonality.

Patients underwent resection in Japan or China between the mid-2010s and the late 2010s. Histologic diagnosis of each case was confirmed independently by two lung cancer pathologists on H&E slides. Premalignant or tumor cells were enriched for nucleic acid extraction by macro-dissection performed after pathologic assessment. FFPE tissue was used for DNA isolation with the AllPrep DNA/RNA FFPE Kit. The immunoSEQ hsTCRbeta Kit was used to sequence TCR beta CDR3 regions from DNA. Concerning the study's data processing: The ImmunoSEQ Analyzer was used to analyse the TCR sequencing data. T cell clonality was defined as 1 minus Pielou's evenness, calculated on productive rearrangements. To measure T cell diversity, the inverse Simpson index was applied to productive templates. T cell density was defined as TCR beta template counts normalized to usable DNA, with usable DNA estimated by amplification and sequencing of housekeeping genes. TCR metrics were compared across histologic stages using two-sided Kruskal-Wallis tests. Entries here come from immuneACCESS through TCRdb and include only in-frame sequences with V and J called. Some clones fail to appear in such tables; in the studies checked, an unresolved V gene covers under half of the shortfall, and the cause of the remainder is unknown. The D gene and trimming were derived from the DNA, and the V and J assignments and clone size from that table. Across this sample there are 30,000 to 45,000 clones, with 74% seen only once. The top ten clonotypes cover around 6.1% of the sample.

The CDR3 runs 15 amino acids, cysteine and phenylalanine included. CDR3 DNA is the only sequence kept; it has 45 bases, read in frame from the first base. In the germline V gene (reference sequence), CDR1 corresponds to LNHDA and CDR2 to SQIVND. Clipping removes 5 bases from V and 4 bases from J, with 8 as the unmatched junction base count. What was sequenced was FFPE invasive lung adenocarcinoma tissue. Taken with the paper, the label for cell subset or site translates to: frankly invasive lung adenocarcinoma (ADC). This chain is built from TRBV19 and TRBJ1-5; 7 central bases correspond to TRBD1. This TCR was sampled from a person in their sixties or seventies with lung adenocarcinoma. The CDR3 reads CASSPTGLGNQPQHF. The DNA is TGTGCCAGTAGTCCGACAGGGCTTGGGAATCAGCCCCAGCATTTT.